The 5 T cell receptor beta chains in this list originate from one sample, sequenced in a study of cytomegalovirus exposure and HLA in healthy donors. Primers: 60 Vbeta forward and 13 Jbeta reverse. Clones were sequenced by immunoSEQ multiplex PCR, and TCRdb holds only the in-frame ones, with some missing. The sample holds fewer than 150,000 clones, 70% to 80% seen once. Input material: PBMCs. The receptor source for this set is a young man in good health and CMV-seronegative.

About this clone itself: Germline and junction disagree at one end, which may indicate a read error. The chain links TRBV7-2 to TRBJ1-1; 7 bases agree with TRBD1. The CDR3 length is 12 residues. CDR1 SGHTA and CDR2 FQGNSA come from the germline V gene. CDR3 in DNA: TGTGCCAGCAGCTGGACAGGACCTGAAGCTTCCTTT. This encodes CASSWTGPEASF.

This clone is termed medium-sized (0.01 to 0.1%). CDR3 nucleotide sequence: TGTGCCAGCAGTGACACGGACTCCAATGAGCAGTTCTTC. Protein product: CASSDTDSNEQFF. The J gene is TRBJ2-1, the V gene TRBV2, with D tentatively TRBD2 (5 bases). Trimming left V 3 bases short and J 6 bases short, with 9 bases between. The CDR3 has 13 residues. Germline V gene lookup returns CDR1 SNHLY and CDR2 FYNNEI. The whole variable domain, remainder taken from reference TRBV2 and TRBJ2-1, is EPEVTQTPSHQVTQMGQEVILRCVPISNHLYFYWYRQILGQKVEFLVSFYNNEISEKSEIFDDQFSVERPDGSNFTLKIRSTKLEDSAMYFCASSDTDSNEQFFGPGTRLTVL.

The V and J genes are TRBV28 and TRBJ2-5; D is perhaps TRBD1 (5 bases). In germline, CDR1 is MDHEN, CDR2 SYDVKM. CDR3 length: 15 residues. V lost 3 bases, J lost 2 bases, and 13 bases lay in between. CDR3 DNA sequence: TGTGCCAGCAGTTTTGTCGACAGTCCTCAAGAGACCCAGTACTTC. It translates to CASSFVDSPQETQYF.

This clone has just a few counts. V gene TRBV6-1 combines with J gene TRBJ2-2; D not certain. In germline, CDR1 is MNHNS, CDR2 SASEGT. The CDR3 contains 13 residues. The V and J ends lost 7 bases and 5 bases respectively, with 11 bases between them. CDR3 protein: CASTTELTGELFF. The CDR3, as DNA: TGTGCCAGCACCACTGAGCTAACCGGGGAGCTGTTTTTT.

V usage is TRBV2 and J usage is TRBJ2-7, with a weak D call TRBD1 (6 bases). Trimming left V 10 bases short and J 2 bases short, with 15 bases between. Germline V gives CDR1 SNHLY, CDR2 FYNNEI. The CDR3 is 13 amino acids. The CDR3 DNA sequence: TGTGCCATTGAGGTGGGGGCAGCCTACGAGCAGTACTTC. Encoded protein: CAIEVGAAYEQYF.